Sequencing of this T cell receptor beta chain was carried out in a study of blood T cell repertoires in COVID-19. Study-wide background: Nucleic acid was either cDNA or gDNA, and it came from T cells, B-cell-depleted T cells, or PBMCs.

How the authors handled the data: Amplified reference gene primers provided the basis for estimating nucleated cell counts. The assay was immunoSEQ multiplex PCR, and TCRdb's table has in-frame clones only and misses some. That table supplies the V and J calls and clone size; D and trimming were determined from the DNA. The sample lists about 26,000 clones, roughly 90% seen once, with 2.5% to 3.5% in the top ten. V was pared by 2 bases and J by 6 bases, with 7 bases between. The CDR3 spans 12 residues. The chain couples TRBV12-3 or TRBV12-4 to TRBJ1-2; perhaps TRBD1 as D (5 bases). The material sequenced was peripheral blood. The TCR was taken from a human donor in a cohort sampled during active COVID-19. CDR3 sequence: CASSLQGNGYTF. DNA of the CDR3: TGTGCCAGCAGTTTACAGGGTAATGGCTACACCTTC.